Below are 8 T cell receptor beta chains sequenced from a single sample in a study of blood T cell repertoires in COVID-19. Clones were read by immunoSEQ multiplex PCR, and TCRdb kept only the in-frame ones, dropping some. This sample has about 180,000 clones; about four fifths occur once, and the top ten carry 5% to 8.5%. Input material: peripheral blood. These receptors all come from a man between 65 and 85 years old with active or convalescent COVID-19.

The chain carries TRBV11-2 and TRBJ1-2; 12 positions agree with TRBD1. The trim removed 1 base at V and 3 bases at J, leaving 9 bases unmatched. Per the germline V gene, CDR1 is SGHAT and CDR2 is FQNNGV. This CDR3 has 18 amino acids. CDR3 sequence: CASSLVGTGGAVDYGYTF. The CDR3 DNA follows: TGTGCCAGCAGCTTAGTAGGGACAGGGGGCGCGGTTGACTATGGCTACACCTTC.

This clone was observed a handful of times. The CDR3 DNA is TGTGCCAGCAGTCGGGACAGGCTCATGAACACTGAAGCTTTCTTT. Protein sequence: CASSRDRLMNTEAFF. V usage is TRBV27 and J usage is TRBJ1-1; 8 bases line up with TRBD1. The V segment lost 5 bases and the J segment 0 bases; nucleotides outside the gene matches: 5. The CDR3 length is 15 residues. Germline loops: CDR1 MNHEY, CDR2 SMNVEV (reference sequence).

V gene TRBV2 combines with J gene TRBJ2-1, with D tentatively TRBD2 (5 bases). Germline V lookup: CDR1 SNHLY, CDR2 FYNNEI. The V gene lost 3 bases and the J gene lost 6 bases, with 15 bases spanning the gap. This CDR3 is built from 15 residues. The CDR3 loop is CASSEVGVSLNEQFF. Written as DNA, the CDR3 is TGTGCCAGCAGTGAGGTGGGAGTCTCTCTCAATGAGCAGTTCTTC.

This rearrangement joins TRBV7-2 to TRBJ1-5; maybe TRBD1 (6 bases). This CDR3 is 13 amino acids long. Trimming took off 7 bases at V and 11 bases at J, with 18 bases between the two ends. Germline V lookup: CDR1 SGHTA, CDR2 FQGNSA. CDR3 DNA sequence: TGTGCCAGCACCTTTAACTTAGGGGGGGCCCAGCATTTT. Translated: CASTFNLGGAQHF. The whole variable domain, remainder taken from reference TRBV7-2 and TRBJ1-5, is GAGVSQSPSNKVTEKGKDVELRCDPISGHTALYWYRQSLGQGLEFLIYFQGNSAPDKSGLPSDRFSAERTGGSVSTLTIQRTQQEDSAVYLCASTFNLGGAQHFGDGTRLSIL.

The chain couples TRBV9 to TRBJ2-1, with 10 bases identical to TRBD2. Germline V CDR1 and CDR2: SGDLS, YYNGEE. The CDR3 length is 15 residues. V was clipped by 6 bases and J by 2 bases; unmatched bases: 5. The CDR3: CASKPLAGAYNEQFF. CDR3 in DNA: TGTGCCAGCAAGCCTCTAGCGGGGGCCTACAATGAGCAGTTCTTC.

The chain joins TRBV6-1 to TRBJ1-2; weak D call: TRBD1 (5 bases). Trimming took 1 base from V and 5 from J, leaving 11 bases between them. This CDR3 comprises 14 residues. The V gene's germline CDR1 is MNHNS and CDR2 SASEGT. This CDR3 reads CASSEVAGEYGYTF. CDR3 DNA sequence: TGTGCCAGCAGTGAAGTGGCGGGGGAGTATGGCTACACCTTC.

V gene TRBV2 combines with J gene TRBJ1-1, with D hard to call. The germline V gene has CDR1 SNHLY and CDR2 FYNNEI. The germline V and J ends were trimmed by 5 bases and 4 bases, with 11 bases remaining between them. The CDR3 spans 13 residues. The CDR3 loop is CASSTLGGTEAFF. DNA for the CDR3: TGTGCCAGCAGTACTCTGGGAGGCACTGAAGCTTTCTTT. Based on the CDR3 plus reference TRBV2 and TRBJ1-1, the full variable domain is EPEVTQTPSHQVTQMGQEVILRCVPISNHLYFYWYRQILGQKVEFLVSFYNNEISEKSEIFDDQFSVERPDGSNFTLKIRSTKLEDSAMYFCASSTLGGTEAFFGQGTRLTVV.

The chain is built from TRBV18 and TRBJ2-3; 7 nucleotides align to TRBD2. The CDR3 runs 16 residues. V dropped 6 bases and J dropped 4; count of bases not matched to a gene: 13. CDR1 and CDR2 (germline): KGHSH, LQKENI. The DNA of the CDR3 is TGTGCCAGCTCCGCAATGGCGGGAGTTAAGGCAGATACGCAGTATTTT. Translating gives CASSAMAGVKADTQYF.